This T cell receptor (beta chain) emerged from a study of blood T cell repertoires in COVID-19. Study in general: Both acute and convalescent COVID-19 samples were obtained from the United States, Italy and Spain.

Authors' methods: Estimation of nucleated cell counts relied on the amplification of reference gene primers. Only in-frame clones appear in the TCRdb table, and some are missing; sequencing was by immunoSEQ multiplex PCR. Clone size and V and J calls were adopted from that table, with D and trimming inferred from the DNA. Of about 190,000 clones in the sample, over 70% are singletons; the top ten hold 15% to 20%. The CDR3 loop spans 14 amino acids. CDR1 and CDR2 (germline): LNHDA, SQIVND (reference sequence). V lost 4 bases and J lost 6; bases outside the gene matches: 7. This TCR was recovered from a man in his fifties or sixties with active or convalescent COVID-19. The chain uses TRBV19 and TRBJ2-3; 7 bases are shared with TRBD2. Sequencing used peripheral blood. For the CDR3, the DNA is TGTGCCAGTAGTAAGAGGCGGGAGACCGATACGCAGTATTTT. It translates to CASSKRRETDTQYF.